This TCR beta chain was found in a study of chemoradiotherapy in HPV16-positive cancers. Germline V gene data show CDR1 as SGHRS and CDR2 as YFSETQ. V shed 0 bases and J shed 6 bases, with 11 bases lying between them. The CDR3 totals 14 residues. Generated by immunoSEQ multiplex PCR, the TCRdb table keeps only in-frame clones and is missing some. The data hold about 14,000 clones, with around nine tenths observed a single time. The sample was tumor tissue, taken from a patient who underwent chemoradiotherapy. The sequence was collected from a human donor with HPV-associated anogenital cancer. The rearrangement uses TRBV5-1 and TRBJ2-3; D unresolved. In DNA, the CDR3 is TGCGCCAGCAGCTTGGACCGTGGATGGGATACGCAGTATTTT. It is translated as CASSLDRGWDTQYF.